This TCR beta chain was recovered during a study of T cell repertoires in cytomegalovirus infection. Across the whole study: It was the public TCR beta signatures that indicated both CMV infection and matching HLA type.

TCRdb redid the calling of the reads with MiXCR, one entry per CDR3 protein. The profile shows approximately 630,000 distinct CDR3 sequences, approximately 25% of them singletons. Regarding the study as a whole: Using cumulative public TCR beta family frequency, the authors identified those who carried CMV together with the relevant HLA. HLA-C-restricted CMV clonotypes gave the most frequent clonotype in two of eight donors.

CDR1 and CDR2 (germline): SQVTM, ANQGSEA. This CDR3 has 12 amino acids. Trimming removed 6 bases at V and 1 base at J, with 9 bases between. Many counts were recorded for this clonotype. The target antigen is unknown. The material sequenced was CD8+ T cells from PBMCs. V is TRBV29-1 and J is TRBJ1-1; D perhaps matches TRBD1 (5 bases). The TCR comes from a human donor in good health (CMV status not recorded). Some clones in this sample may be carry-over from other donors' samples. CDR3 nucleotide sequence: TGCAGCGTCCGGGGGGGGAACACTGAAGCTTTCTTT. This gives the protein CSVRGGNTEAFF.